The 12 T cell receptor beta chains in this list originate from one sample, sequenced in a study of technical replicates of blood from several donors. The method was immunoSEQ multiplex PCR; TCRdb's version includes in-frame clones alone and lacks a portion of them. The data contain tens of thousands of clones, 85% to 95% of them seen just once; the ten biggest clones take up around 0.25%. The sample consisted of T cells isolated from PBMCs. The source of these receptors is a human donor in good health.

This clone was detected only a few times. V and J are TRBV25-1 and TRBJ2-1; 8 bases match TRBD2. The CDR3 runs to 15 residues. Germline CDR1 MGHDK, CDR2 SYGVNS. The V gene end was trimmed by 6 bases and the J gene end by 2 bases; junction bases not matched to a gene: 6. The CDR3 nucleotides are TGTGCCAGCAGGCCAGCGGGAGCGACCTACAATGAGCAGTTCTTC. Its protein product is CASRPAGATYNEQFF. Full variable domain (outside the CDR3, taken from reference TRBV25-1 and TRBJ2-1): EADIYQTPRYLVIGTGKKITLECSQTMGHDKMYWYQQDPGMELHLIHYSYGVNSTEKGDLSSESTVSRIRTEHFPLTLESARPSHTSQYLCASRPAGATYNEQFFGPGTRLTVL.

The gene calls are TRBV11-3 and TRBJ1-2, with TRBD1 matching 9 bases. The V gene's germline CDR1 is SGHNT and CDR2 YENEEA. This CDR3 spans 17 amino acids. Losses at the gene ends were 4 bases for V and 4 bases for J; bases not matched to a gene: 13. CDR3 coding DNA: TGTGCCAGCAGCTCTTCGACAGGGGGGGAGGCGGGCTATGGCTACACCTTC. Residues: CASSSSTGGEAGYGYTF.

This clone was recorded a few times. The V and J genes are TRBV6-4 and TRBJ1-1, with TRBD1 matching over 9 bases. This CDR3 contains 14 residues. Germline values: CDR1 MRHNA, CDR2 SNTAGT. Trimming cost V 2 bases and J 5 bases; bases outside gene matches: 3. CDR3 bases: TGTGCCAGCAGTGACGCGACAGGGGGGACTGAAGCTTTCTTT. This translates into CASSDATGGTEAFF.

The chain joins TRBV28 to TRBJ2-3; 8 nucleotides agree with TRBD2. The CDR3 totals 14 residues. V dropped 7 bases and J dropped 1; count of bases not matched to a gene: 4. Per the germline V gene, CDR1 is MDHEN and CDR2 is SYDVKM. CDR3 nucleotides: TGTGCCAGCATCCTGACTAGCGGCACAGATACGCAGTATTTT. It translates to CASILTSGTDTQYF.

This sequence joins TRBV29-1 and TRBJ2-5; D is ambiguous. The germline V gene encodes CDR1 SQVTM and CDR2 ANQGSEA. V lost 1 base to trimming and J lost 7 bases, with 13 bases between them. CDR3 length: 13 residues. The CDR3 is CSVEAPSLGTQYF. The CDR3 DNA follows: TGCAGCGTTGAAGCGCCCAGCCTAGGGACCCAGTACTTC.

The rearrangement joins TRBV20-1 to TRBJ1-2, with a weak D call TRBD1 (5 bases). The germline V gene encodes CDR1 DFQATT and CDR2 SNEGSKA (reference sequence). The germline V and J ends were trimmed by 6 bases and 6 bases, with 11 bases remaining between them. This CDR3 comprises 11 residues. CDR3 coding DNA: TGCAGTGCGTCGGGGGAAAATGGCTACACCTTC. Encoded protein: CSASGENGYTF.

In this sample, this clone turned up a few times. Other DNA variants within this sample encode the same CDR3. This sequence joins TRBV6-6 and TRBJ2-7, with a weak D call TRBD1 (5 bases). Germline lookup yields CDR1 MNHNY and CDR2 SVGAGI (reference sequence). This CDR3 comprises 14 residues. V lost 0 bases and J lost 1, with 7 bases in between. The CDR3 DNA is TGTGCCAGCAGTTACTCGACAGTTTCCTACGAGCAGTACTTC. Translating gives CASSYSTVSYEQYF.

The chain recombines TRBV28 with TRBJ2-7, with D tentatively TRBD1 (6 bases). Germline values: CDR1 MDHEN, CDR2 SYDVKM. The CDR3 totals 16 residues. V was shortened by 7 bases and J by 0 bases, with 19 bases between the two germline ends. This CDR3 is CASKGWRADSSYEQYF. CDR3 DNA: TGTGCCAGCAAAGGTTGGCGGGCGGACAGCTCCTACGAGCAGTACTTC.

The chain combines TRBV14 with TRBJ2-3; D possibly corresponds to TRBD1 (5 bases). Per the germline V gene, CDR1 is SGHDN and CDR2 is FVKESK. Trimming stripped 2 bases from V and 0 bases from J, with 12 bases between. This CDR3 region has 16 residues. The CDR3 nucleotides are TGTGCCAGCAGCCAATGGGGCAGGCTAAGCACAGATACGCAGTATTTT. It specifies CASSQWGRLSTDTQYF.

The chain is built from TRBV18 and TRBJ1-2; D remains unclear. The CDR3 consists of 14 residues. Germline lookup yields CDR1 KGHSH and CDR2 LQKENI. V was cut by 3 bases and J by 0 bases, with 8 bases left in between. CDR3 sequence (DNA): TGTGCCAGCTCACCCCCCTACCCTAACTATGGCTACACCTTC. It specifies CASSPPYPNYGYTF.

The chain links TRBV10-1 to TRBJ2-7; TRBD2 matches at 7 bases. After removal of 9 bases from V and 1 base from J, the junction contained 12 bases not matched to a gene. The CDR3 covers 15 residues. The V gene's germline CDR1 is WNHNN and CDR2 SYGVQD (reference sequence). CDR3 amino acids: CASSRMSGKSYEQYF. Here the CDR3 DNA reads TGCGCCAGTAGTAGAATGAGCGGGAAATCCTACGAGCAGTACTTC.

J is TRBJ1-2 and V is TRBV2; 9 bases map to TRBD1. Germline V CDR1 and CDR2: SNHLY, FYNNEI. V lost 7 bases to trimming and J lost 5 bases; unmatched junction nucleotides: 8. The CDR3 runs 14 residues. The CDR3: CASKPGQGLYGYTF. The CDR3 DNA follows: TGTGCCAGCAAGCCGGGACAGGGCTTATATGGCTACACCTTC. Full variable domain (missing parts from reference TRBV2 and TRBJ1-2): EPEVTQTPSHQVTQMGQEVILRCVPISNHLYFYWYRQILGQKVEFLVSFYNNEISEKSEIFDDQFSVERPDGSNFTLKIRSTKLEDSAMYFCASKPGQGLYGYTFGSGTRLTVV.